The clone carrying this T cell receptor (beta chain) was counted between two and nine times. Its cognate antigen is unknown. All sorted populations exceeded 95% purity. The data originate from a study of beta chain features in type 1 diabetes. The study, taken as a whole, reports: Naive, central memory and regulatory TCRB repertoires appeared more similar among patients than healthy donors. Among patients with Type 1 diabetes, TCRB CDR3s were moderately but significantly shorter in every one of the four CD4+ subsets.

Germline values: CDR1 GTSNPN, CDR2 SVGIG (reference sequence). The length of the CDR3 is 11 residues. Trimming left V 4 bases short and J 4 bases short, with 8 bases between. What was sequenced were expressed TCRB transcripts, since all of the isolated RNA had been reverse transcribed. Sequencing was performed with immunoSEQ multiplex PCR; in TCRdb, only in-frame clones are kept and a portion is missing. Of around 250,000 clones in the sample, approximately 13% were seen once. Sequenced input: naive CD4+ T cells from blood. The sequence derives from a man younger than 40 with type 1 diabetes. The chain uses TRBV30 and TRBJ2-7; D is perhaps TRBD1 (6 bases). Written as DNA, the CDR3 is TGTGCCTGGAAAGGGGGATACGAGCAGTACTTC. Translating gives CAWKGGYEQYF.